These 5 T cell receptor beta chains share one sample of origin, sequenced in a study of blood T cell repertoires in COVID-19. Assay used: immunoSEQ multiplex PCR; TCRdb lists only in-frame clones, some missing. The table includes 150,000 to 200,000 clones, 79% detected once. The sample consisted of peripheral blood. These receptors were taken from a woman aged 60 to 75 with COVID-19, enrolled during active disease.

The genes are TRBV18 and TRBJ2-1; 7 positions match TRBD1. The junction had 3 bases not matched to a gene; V was cut back by 3 bases and J by 1 base. Germline V gene sequence: CDR1 KGHSH, CDR2 LQKENI. This CDR3 region has 15 residues. The CDR3 loop is CASSPRDRSYNEQFF. DNA for the CDR3: TGTGCCAGCTCACCCCGGGACAGATCCTACAATGAGCAGTTCTTC.

This clone was recorded a few times. V usage is TRBV7-6 and J usage is TRBJ1-3; a weak D match, TRBD1 (6 bases). V was clipped by 2 bases and J by 4 bases, with 15 bases between them. In germline, CDR1 is SGHVS, CDR2 FNYEAQ. This CDR3 has 16 residues. The CDR3 spells CASSLQQGDVGNTIYF. CDR3 nucleotide sequence: TGTGCCAGCAGCTTACAACAGGGCGACGTAGGAAACACCATATATTTT.

This chain joins TRBV6-4 and TRBJ1-2; D unclear. Germline loops: CDR1 MRHNA, CDR2 SNTAGT. The V end was cut by 4 bases, the J end by 4 bases, with 13 bases between. This CDR3 is 14 amino acids long. CDR3 coding DNA: TGTGCCAGCAGTGTATCCGAGGGAAGCTATGGCTACACCTTC. It codes for CASSVSEGSYGYTF.

The chain uses TRBV7-9 and TRBJ2-7; 8 bases agree with TRBD2. Per germline, CDR1 SEHNR and CDR2 FQNEAQ (reference sequence). Trimming took 5 bases from V and 2 from J; bases not matched to a gene: 8. The CDR3 is made up of 15 amino acids. This CDR3 is CASSPRGGGPYEQYF. The DNA for the CDR3 is TGTGCCAGCAGCCCCCGGGGCGGGGGGCCCTACGAGCAGTACTTC.

This rearrangement joins TRBV6-5 to TRBJ2-2, with TRBD1 identical over 8 bases. The germline V gene has CDR1 MNHEY and CDR2 SVGAGI. Trimming at V came to 5 bases and at J to 5 bases, leaving 7 bases not matched to a gene. This CDR3 spans 15 amino acids. This CDR3 is CASSRQGLRTGELFF. For the CDR3, the DNA is TGTGCCAGCAGTCGACAGGGGTTAAGAACCGGGGAGCTGTTTTTT.